One and the same sample provided the 31 T cell receptor beta chains below, sequenced in a study of CD8 T cells in cerebrospinal fluid in Alzheimer's disease. One entry per CDR3 protein, without DNA, is what TCRdb gives after re-calling the 10x single-cell sequencing reads. The ten top clones account for 15% to 20%, within a sample of 1,000 to 1,500 distinct CDR3 sequences. The specimen was cerebrospinal fluid. All receptors come from a human donor with Parkinson's disease.

By frequency, this clonotype is medium-sized. The gene calls are TRBV7-8 and TRBJ2-7; absent DNA, TCRdb's TRBD1 call cannot be checked. This CDR3 is 14 amino acids long. Germline CDR1 reads SGHVS; CDR2 reads FQNEAQ. This chain's CDR3 is CASSSWTGADEQYF. Combining the CDR3 with reference TRBV7-8 and TRBJ2-7 gives the whole variable domain GAGVSQSPRYKVAKRGQDVALRCDPISGHVSLFWYQQALGQGPEFLTYFQNEAQLDKSGLPSDRFFAERPEGSVSTLKIQRTQQEDSAVYLCASSSWTGADEQYFGPGTRLTVT.

According to its frequency, this clonotype is medium-sized. The V call is TRBV7-9, the J call TRBJ2-2. The CDR3 is 14 amino acids. Germline CDR1 SEHNR, CDR2 FQNEAQ (reference sequence). The CDR3 spells CASSPTGGSGELFF.

Judged by frequency, this clonotype is medium-sized. The chain combines TRBV7-9 with TRBJ1-5; without DNA, the TCRdb call of TRBD1 cannot be checked. There are 15 residues in the CDR3. Germline CDR1 reads SEHNR; CDR2 reads FQNEAQ (reference sequence). This chain's CDR3 is CASSFSRQINQPQHF.

By frequency, this clonotype registers medium-sized. This chain links TRBV6-2 or TRBV6-3 with TRBJ1-1; TCRdb proposes TRBD1, but this gene call is untestable without DNA. The CDR3 has 15 amino acids. Germline loops: CDR1 MNHEY, CDR2 SVGEGT. The CDR3 here is CASRMGDRPNTEAFF.

In terms of frequency, this clonotype is medium-sized. The J gene is TRBJ2-3, the V gene TRBV20-1; TCRdb selects TRBD2, and the lack of DNA leaves this call unchecked. In germline, CDR1 is DFQATT, CDR2 SNEGSKA (reference sequence). The CDR3 consists of 19 residues. The CDR3 sequence: CSTTHLTSGRFAGGDTQYF.

Considering frequency, this clonotype is medium-sized. The V call is TRBV7-9, the J call TRBJ1-3. This CDR3 contains 14 residues. The germline CDR1 and CDR2 sequences are SEHNR and FQNEAQ (reference sequence). The CDR3 sequence is CASVLLSSGNTIYF. Based on the CDR3 plus reference TRBV7-9 and TRBJ1-3, the full variable domain is DTGVSQNPRHKITKRGQNVTFRCDPISEHNRLYWYRQTLGQGPEFLTYFQNEAQLEKSRLLSDRFSAERPKGSFSTLEIQRTEQGDSAMYLCASVLLSSGNTIYFGEGSWLTVV.

Measured by frequency, this clonotype is medium-sized. The rearrangement joins TRBV11-2 to TRBJ2-1; TCRdb's assignment of TRBD1 cannot be checked, as there is no DNA. Germline V gives CDR1 SGHAT, CDR2 FQNNGV. The CDR3 covers 14 residues. The CDR3 spells CASSQPPRYNEQFF.

Its frequency marks this clonotype as large. This chain's CDR3 is CASRAQGDTQYF. The chain is built from TRBV12-3 or TRBV12-4 and TRBJ2-3; TCRdb's assignment of TRBD1 cannot be checked, as there is no DNA. The CDR3 loop spans 12 amino acids.

Judged by frequency, this clonotype is medium-sized. V gene TRBV18 combines with J gene TRBJ1-1. Germline assignment: CDR1 KGHSH and CDR2 LQKENI. This CDR3 is built from 14 residues. CDR3 loop: CASSPTGASTEAFF. The full variable domain, rest sourced from reference TRBV18 and TRBJ1-1, is NAGVMQNPRHLVRRRGQEARLRCSPMKGHSHVYWYRQLPEEGLKFMVYLQKENIIDESGMPKERFSAEFPKEGPSILRIQQVVRGDSAAYFCASSPTGASTEAFFGQGTRLTVV.

This clonotype counts as medium-sized by frequency. CDR3 amino acids: CASRGGSTDTQYF. This chain connects TRBV5-1 to TRBJ2-3; with no DNA, the TCRdb D assignment of TRBD1 cannot be verified. Germline V CDR1 and CDR2: SGHRS, YFSETQ. CDR3 length equals 13 residues.

This clonotype is identified as medium-sized from frequency. This chain's CDR3 is CASSLSQGRSYTF. This sequence joins TRBV27 and TRBJ1-2; the D call of TRBD1 rests on TCRdb alone, since no DNA is present to check it. The length of the CDR3 is 13 residues. Looked up from germline, CDR1 is MNHEY and CDR2 is SMNVEV (reference sequence).

According to its frequency, this clonotype is medium-sized. The chain uses TRBV6-1 and TRBJ1-5. Germline V gene data show CDR1 as MNHNS and CDR2 as SASEGT. This CDR3 has 15 residues. The CDR3 loop reads CASTYAGRGHQPQHF.

This clonotype is identified as medium-sized from frequency. The CDR3 protein is CASSSGQLYNEQFF. This chain connects TRBV5-1 to TRBJ2-1. Germline V lookup: CDR1 SGHRS, CDR2 YFSETQ. There are 14 residues in the CDR3.

Measured by frequency, this clonotype is medium-sized. The V call is TRBV20-1, the J call TRBJ1-2; the TCRdb call, TRBD1, lacks DNA for checking. The CDR3 covers 14 residues. Germline V gene lookup returns CDR1 DFQATT and CDR2 SNEGSKA (reference sequence). CDR3 sequence reads: CSAVPWDNTYGYTF.

This clonotype counts as large by frequency. The CDR3 loop is CASRLMVSSGNTIYF. This chain uses TRBV28 with TRBJ1-3. The V gene's germline CDR1 is MDHEN and CDR2 SYDVKM. The CDR3 has 15 amino acids.

By frequency, this clonotype is medium-sized. The chain has TRBV7-3 and TRBJ2-1; TCRdb's D call, TRBD1, is unchecked because there is no DNA. Germline values: CDR1 SGHTA, CDR2 FQGTGA. This CDR3 has 17 amino acids. This CDR3 reads CASSPTRGAAQYNEQFF. Based on the CDR3 plus reference TRBV7-3 and TRBJ2-1, the full variable domain is GAGVSQTPSNKVTEKGKYVELRCDPISGHTALYWYRQSLGQGPEFLIYFQGTGAADDSGLPNDRFFAVRPEGSVSTLKIQRTERGDSAVYLCASSPTRGAAQYNEQFFGPGTRLTVL.

This clonotype registers medium-sized by frequency. J is TRBJ2-1 and V is TRBV7-3; TCRdb returns TRBD1, unconfirmable since there is no DNA. The CDR3 loop spans 15 amino acids. Germline CDR1 SGHTA, CDR2 FQGTGA. The CDR3 spells CASSLRQARVNEQFF.

This clonotype is classed as medium-sized by frequency. This chain uses TRBV10-3 with TRBJ2-1; the TRBD2 assignment by TCRdb is unverifiable without DNA. The V gene's germline CDR1 is ENHRY and CDR2 SYGVKD. The CDR3 covers 13 residues. CDR3 sequence reads: CAISVNRGGEQFF.

This clonotype shows up as medium-sized by frequency. This chain links TRBV6-1 with TRBJ2-1; absent DNA, TCRdb's TRBD2 call cannot be checked. CDR3 length: 14 residues. Germline V gene lookup returns CDR1 MNHNS and CDR2 SASEGT. The CDR3 is CASSIEGRWSEQFF.

This clonotype is called medium-sized (0.01 to 0.1%) based on its frequency. The chain joins TRBV6-6 to TRBJ1-3. CDR1 is MNHNY, CDR2 SVGAGI, per germline (reference sequence). This CDR3 is 17 amino acids long. The CDR3 is CASSYDGPGQAGNTIYF.

This clonotype registers large by frequency. The chain joins TRBV19 to TRBJ1-5; checking the TCRdb D call of TRBD1 is not possible without DNA. The CDR3 spans 13 residues. Germline V gene sequence: CDR1 LNHDA, CDR2 SQIVND (reference sequence). This chain's CDR3 is CASNDRAVQPQHF.

This clonotype ranks as medium-sized (0.01 to 0.1%) in terms of frequency. The CDR3 region is CASSALKGGYNEQFF. The chain links TRBV7-8 to TRBJ2-1; the D gene TCRdb calls, TRBD1, cannot be checked with no DNA. CDR3 length equals 15 residues. Looked up from germline, CDR1 is SGHVS and CDR2 is FQNEAQ.

This clonotype is deemed medium-sized by its frequency. The chain uses TRBV7-6 and TRBJ1-1; TCRdb proposes TRBD1, but this gene call is untestable without DNA. Germline V gives CDR1 SGHVS, CDR2 FNYEAQ. CDR3 length: 13 residues. The CDR3 region is CASRLQGNTEAFF.

This clonotype counts as medium-sized by frequency. The V gene is TRBV7-2, the J gene TRBJ2-7; TCRdb proposes TRBD1, but this gene call is untestable without DNA. CDR1 and CDR2 from the germline V gene are SGHTA and FQGNSA. There are 15 residues in the CDR3. CDR3 residues: CASSSRAGAYYEQYF.

The chain links TRBV6-2 or TRBV6-3 to TRBJ2-2. The CDR3 is 14 amino acids. Germline V gene lookup returns CDR1 MNHEY and CDR2 SVGEGT. This CDR3 reads CASSYSGSTGELFF.

This clonotype registers medium-sized (0.01 to 0.1%) by frequency. The chain is built from TRBV5-6 and TRBJ1-1; as DNA is missing, the TRBD1 call by TCRdb cannot be tested. The V gene's germline CDR1 is SGHDT and CDR2 YYEEEE. The CDR3 length is 16 residues. The CDR3 reads CASSLIQGTLNTEAFF. Full variable domain (remainder filled in from reference TRBV5-6 and TRBJ1-1): DAGVTQSPTHLIKTRGQQVTLRCSPKSGHDTVSWYQQALGQGPQFIFQYYEEEERQRGNFPDRFSGHQFPNYSSELNVNALLLGDSALYLCASSLIQGTLNTEAFFGQGTRLTVV.

This rearrangement joins TRBV5-4 to TRBJ2-3. CDR3 length: 11 amino acids. Germline V lookup: CDR1 SGHNT, CDR2 YYREEE (reference sequence). This chain's CDR3 is CASSWDNTQYF.

Considering frequency, this clonotype is hyperexpanded. V is TRBV4-2 and J is TRBJ2-3; the TCRdb call, TRBD2, lacks DNA for checking. Germline lookup yields CDR1 LGHNA and CDR2 YNFKEQ. The CDR3 spans 15 residues. The CDR3 is CASSQLAGSTDTQYF.

This clonotype ranks as medium-sized in terms of frequency. V gene TRBV20-1 combines with J gene TRBJ1-5. Germline V gene sequence: CDR1 DFQATT, CDR2 SNEGSKA (reference sequence). The CDR3 covers 13 residues. The CDR3 sequence is CSVQQYSNQPQHF.

The gene calls are TRBV10-3 and TRBJ2-1; TCRdb names TRBD1, which stays unverified in the absence of DNA. This CDR3 has 16 residues. The germline V gene has CDR1 ENHRY and CDR2 SYGVKD. The CDR3 is CAISVGTGQDNNEQFF.

This clonotype ranks as medium-sized in terms of frequency. The genes are TRBV5-1 and TRBJ1-6. The CDR3 contains 14 residues. Germline V gene sequence: CDR1 SGHRS, CDR2 YFSETQ. CDR3 in amino acids: CASSLETVGSPLHF. The whole variable domain, remainder taken from reference TRBV5-1 and TRBJ1-6, is KAGVTQTPRYLIKTRGQQVTLSCSPISGHRSVSWYQQTPGQGLQFLFEYFSETQRNKGNFPGRFSGRQFSNSRSEMNVSTLELGDSALYLCASSLETVGSPLHFGNGTRLTVT.